The source of this TCR beta chain is a study of early T cells in non-severe SARS-CoV-2 infection. Study summary: Sequencing targeted bulk RNA from unsorted whole blood, leaving chains unpaired.

V lost 2 bases and J 6 bases, leaving 7 bases between the germline ends. Germline V lookup: CDR1 ENHRY, CDR2 SYGVKD. This CDR3 contains 12 residues. The study, taken as a whole, reports: There was a bias toward anti-spike CD8 responses in VDJdb matching, which missed private and CD4 specificities.

On this clonotype: The antigen remains unidentified.

Tagging with unique molecular identifiers was applied to individual cDNA molecules. In TCRdb, the 5' RACE reads were re-called with MiXCR into one record per CDR3 protein. This table holds tens of thousands of distinct CDR3 sequences, around 12% found once. This chain joins TRBV10-3 and TRBJ1-1; no reliable D call. Sequenced here: whole blood, sampled at baseline. The source of this sequence is an adult who was a healthcare worker with PCR-confirmed SARS-CoV-2 infection or an uninfected control (not recorded which). The donor label of this sample is uncertain. CDR3 bases: TGTGCCATCAGTGAGGATAGTTCTGAAGCTTTCTTT. This sequence encodes CAISEDSSEAFF.